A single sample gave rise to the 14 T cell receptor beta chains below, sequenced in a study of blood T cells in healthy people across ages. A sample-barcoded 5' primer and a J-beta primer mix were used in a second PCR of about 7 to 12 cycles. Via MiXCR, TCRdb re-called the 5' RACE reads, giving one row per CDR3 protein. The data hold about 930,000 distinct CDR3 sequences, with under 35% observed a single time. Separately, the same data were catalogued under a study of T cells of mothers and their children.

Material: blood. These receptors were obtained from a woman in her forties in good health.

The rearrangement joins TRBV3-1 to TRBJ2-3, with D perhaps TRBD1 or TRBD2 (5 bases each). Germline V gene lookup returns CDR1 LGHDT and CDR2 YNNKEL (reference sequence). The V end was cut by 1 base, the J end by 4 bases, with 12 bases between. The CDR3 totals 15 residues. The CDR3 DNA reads TGTGCCAGCAGCCAAGGGGGGATTCGGGCAGATACGCAGTATTTT. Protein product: CASSQGGIRADTQYF.

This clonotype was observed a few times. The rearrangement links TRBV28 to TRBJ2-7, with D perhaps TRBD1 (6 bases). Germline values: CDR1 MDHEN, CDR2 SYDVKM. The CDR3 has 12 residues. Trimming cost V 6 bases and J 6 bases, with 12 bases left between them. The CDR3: CASRPGQGEQYF. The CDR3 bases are TGTGCCAGCAGACCGGGACAAGGCGAGCAGTACTTC.

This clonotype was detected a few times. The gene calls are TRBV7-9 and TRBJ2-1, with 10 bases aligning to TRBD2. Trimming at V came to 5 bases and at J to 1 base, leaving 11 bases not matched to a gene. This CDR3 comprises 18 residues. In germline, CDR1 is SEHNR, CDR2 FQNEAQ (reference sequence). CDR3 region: CASSRDLSGGTSYNEQFF. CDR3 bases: TGTGCCAGCAGCCGGGATCTTAGCGGGGGGACTTCCTACAATGAGCAGTTCTTC. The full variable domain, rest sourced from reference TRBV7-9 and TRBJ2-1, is DTGVSQNPRHKITKRGQNVTFRCDPISEHNRLYWYRQTLGQGPEFLTYFQNEAQLEKSRLLSDRFSAERPKGSFSTLEIQRTEQGDSAMYLCASSRDLSGGTSYNEQFFGPGTRLTVL.

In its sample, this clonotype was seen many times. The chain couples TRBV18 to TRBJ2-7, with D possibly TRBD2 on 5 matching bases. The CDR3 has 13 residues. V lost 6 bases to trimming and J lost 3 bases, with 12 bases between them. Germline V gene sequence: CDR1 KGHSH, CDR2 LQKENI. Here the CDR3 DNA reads TGTGCCAGCTCTCGCGGGCCCAACTACGAGCAGTACTTC. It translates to CASSRGPNYEQYF.

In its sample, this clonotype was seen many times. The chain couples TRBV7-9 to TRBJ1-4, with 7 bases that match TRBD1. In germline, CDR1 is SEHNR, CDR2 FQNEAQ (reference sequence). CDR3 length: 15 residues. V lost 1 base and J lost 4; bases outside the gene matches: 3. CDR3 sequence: CASSLDRGVNEKLFF. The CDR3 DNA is TGTGCCAGCAGCTTAGACAGGGGCGTTAATGAAAAACTGTTTTTT.

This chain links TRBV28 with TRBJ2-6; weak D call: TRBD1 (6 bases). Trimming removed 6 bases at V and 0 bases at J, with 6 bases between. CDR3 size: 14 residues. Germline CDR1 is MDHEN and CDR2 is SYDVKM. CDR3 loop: CASRTGSGANVLTF. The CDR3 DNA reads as TGTGCCAGCAGGACAGGCTCTGGGGCCAACGTCCTGACTTTC. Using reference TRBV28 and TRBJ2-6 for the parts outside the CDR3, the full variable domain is DVKVTQSSRYLVKRTGEKVFLECVQDMDHENMFWYRQDPGLGLRLIYFSYDVKMKEKGDIPEGYSVSREKKERFSLILESASTNQTSMYLCASRTGSGANVLTFGAGSRLTVL.

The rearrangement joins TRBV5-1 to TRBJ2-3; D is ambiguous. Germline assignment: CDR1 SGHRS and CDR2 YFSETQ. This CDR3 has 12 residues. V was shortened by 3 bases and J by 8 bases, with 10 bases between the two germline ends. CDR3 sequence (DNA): TGCGCCAGCAGCTCACCTCCGAGTACGCAGTATTTT. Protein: CASSSPPSTQYF.

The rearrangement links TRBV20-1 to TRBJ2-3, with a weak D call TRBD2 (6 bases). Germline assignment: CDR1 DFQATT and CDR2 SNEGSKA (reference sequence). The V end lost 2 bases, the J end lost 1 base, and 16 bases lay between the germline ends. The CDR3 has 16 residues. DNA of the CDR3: TGCAGTGCTAGACTTCTGGAGGGTATTCGCACAGATACGCAGTATTTT. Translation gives CSARLLEGIRTDTQYF.

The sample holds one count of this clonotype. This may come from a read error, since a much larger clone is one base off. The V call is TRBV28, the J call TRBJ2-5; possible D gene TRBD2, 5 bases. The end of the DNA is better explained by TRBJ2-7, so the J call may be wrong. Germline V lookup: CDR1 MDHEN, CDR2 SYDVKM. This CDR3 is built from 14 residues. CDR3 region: CACSFAGRVYEQYF. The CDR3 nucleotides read TGTGCCTGCAGTTTTGCGGGTAGGGTCTACGAGCAGTACTTC.

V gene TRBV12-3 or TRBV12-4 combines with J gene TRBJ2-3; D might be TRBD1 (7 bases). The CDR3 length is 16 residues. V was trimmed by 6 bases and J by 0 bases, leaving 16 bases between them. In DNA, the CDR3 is TGTGCCAGCAGGCAGGAGGGGACAGAGAGCACAGATACGCAGTATTTT. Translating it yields CASRQEGTESTDTQYF.

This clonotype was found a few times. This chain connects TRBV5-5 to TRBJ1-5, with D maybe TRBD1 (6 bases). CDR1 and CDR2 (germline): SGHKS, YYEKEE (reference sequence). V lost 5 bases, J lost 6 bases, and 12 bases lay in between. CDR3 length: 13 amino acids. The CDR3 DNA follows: TGTGCCAGCAGAGGGGGGGATGGTCAGCCCCAGCATTTT. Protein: CASRGGDGQPQHF. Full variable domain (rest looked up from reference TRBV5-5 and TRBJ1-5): DAGVTQSPTHLIKTRGQQVTLRCSPISGHKSVSWYQQVLGQGPQFIFQYYEKEERGRGNFPDRFSARQFPNYSSELNVNALLLGDSALYLCASRGGDGQPQHFGDGTRLSIL.

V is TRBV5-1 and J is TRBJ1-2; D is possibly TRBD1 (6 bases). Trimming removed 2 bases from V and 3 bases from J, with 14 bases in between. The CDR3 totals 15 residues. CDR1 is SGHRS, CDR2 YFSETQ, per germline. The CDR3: CASSLQGSGYYGYTF. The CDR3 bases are TGCGCCAGCAGCTTACAGGGAAGCGGGTACTATGGCTACACCTTC.

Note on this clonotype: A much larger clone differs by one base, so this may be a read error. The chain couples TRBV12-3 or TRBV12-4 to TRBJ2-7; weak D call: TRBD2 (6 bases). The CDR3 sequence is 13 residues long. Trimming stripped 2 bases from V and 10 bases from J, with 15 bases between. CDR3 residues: CASSLHPGEAQYF. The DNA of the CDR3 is TGTGCCAGCAGTTTACACCCGGGGGAGGCCCAGTACTTC.

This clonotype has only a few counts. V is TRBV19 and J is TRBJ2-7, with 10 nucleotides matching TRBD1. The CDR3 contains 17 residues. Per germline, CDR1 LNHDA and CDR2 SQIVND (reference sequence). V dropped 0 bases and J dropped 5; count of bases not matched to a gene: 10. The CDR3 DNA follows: TGTGCCAGTAGTATAGATGGATCCGGGACAGGGGAGAACGAGCAGTACTTC. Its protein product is CASSIDGSGTGENEQYF.